This T cell receptor beta chain was documented in a study of circulating CD8 cells and anti-PD-1 response in melanoma. Study details: Anti-PD-1 was first-line therapy for about 50% of the 13 patients.

General observations from the study: DNEG was most diverse; TIGIT repertoires were least diverse. No tumor material was available, so peptide assays assessed reactivity.

Within the sample, this clonotype is medium-sized. What it binds is unknown. From live CD3+CD8+TCRalphabeta+ cells, four PD-1 and/or TIGIT subsets were sorted. CDR1 and CDR2 from the germline V gene are SGHTA and FQGNSA. Trimming stripped 5 bases from V and 2 bases from J, with 9 bases between. This CDR3 comprises 13 residues. Each library started from about 15 ng of total RNA using the QIAseq Immune Repertoire TCR panel. TCRdb ran MiXCR on the reads and lists one entry per CDR3 protein. The sample lists about 400 distinct CDR3 sequences; 2.7% were seen once. The rearrangement links TRBV7-2 to TRBJ2-5; the D call may be TRBD1 or TRBD2 (5 bases each). The receptor comes from a human donor with melanoma. The sequences come from CD8+ T cells from PBMCs, collected at baseline or after one month of anti-PD-1 therapy (not recorded which). The CDR3 nucleotides are TGTGCCAGCAGCCCGTGGGGGCAAGAGACCCAGTACTTC. Translating it yields CASSPWGQETQYF.